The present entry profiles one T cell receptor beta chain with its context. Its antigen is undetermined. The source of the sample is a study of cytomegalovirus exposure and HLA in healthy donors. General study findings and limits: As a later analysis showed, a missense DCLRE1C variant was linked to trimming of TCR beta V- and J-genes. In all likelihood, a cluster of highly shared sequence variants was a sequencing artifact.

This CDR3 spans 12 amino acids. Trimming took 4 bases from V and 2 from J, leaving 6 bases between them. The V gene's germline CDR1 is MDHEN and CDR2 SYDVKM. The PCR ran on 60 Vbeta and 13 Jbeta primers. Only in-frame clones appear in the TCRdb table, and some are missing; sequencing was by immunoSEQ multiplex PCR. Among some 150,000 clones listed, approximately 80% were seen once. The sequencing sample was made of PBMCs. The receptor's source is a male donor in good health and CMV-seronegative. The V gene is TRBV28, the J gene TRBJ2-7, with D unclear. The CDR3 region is CASSSLPYEQYF. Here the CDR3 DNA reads TGTGCCAGCAGTTCCCTCCCCTACGAGCAGTACTTC. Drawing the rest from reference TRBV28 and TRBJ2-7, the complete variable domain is DVKVTQSSRYLVKRTGEKVFLECVQDMDHENMFWYRQDPGLGLRLIYFSYDVKMKEKGDIPEGYSVSREKKERFSLILESASTNQTSMYLCASSSLPYEQYFGPGTRLTVT.